This TCR beta chain was sequenced for a study of human T cells and chemical hapten exposure (dated by TCRdb to the early 2020s). At the level of the whole study: For sensitization, 2% DPC in acetone was applied to a 2 cm by 2 cm area of upper inner arm skin. Libraries were pooled for sequencing, and variation in per-sample TCR yields was attributed mainly to small differences in library volumes within the pool. Alopecia areata with under or over 50% scalp involvement, alopecia totalis and alopecia universalis were represented in the patient cohort, which was mostly female. Blood samples were taken from patients before sensitization (week 0) and at 2, 6 and about 24 weeks after DPC sensitization. Throughout the approximately 26-week study period, patients were also given weekly therapeutic DPC doses on the scalp. In alopecia patients, the study followed how the peripheral blood TCR repertoire changed in vivo over primary and secondary sensitization to diphenylcyclopropenone (DPC), a hapten. Patch testing on the upper back used Finn chambers containing 0.01% DPC, with scoring done after 6 days according to International Contact Dermatitis Research Group standards. About 30 alopecia patients provided blood for TCR sequencing at one to four time points (pre-sensitization, 2, 6 and 24 weeks). General findings and caveats noted by the study authors: DPC sensitization did not change how many TCRs were above 1 in 1000 frequency, and no evidence was found of alterations in global repertoire structure. Repeated subsampling changed both the strength of the expansion versus patch-test correlation and the threshold at which the correlation became significant. Compared with pre-sensitization or healthy control sets, expanded TCRs formed significantly more large CDR3 similarity clusters, which is consistent with antigen-driven responses. Patch test score was positively correlated with the number of PT1 expanded TCRs, with significance at thresholds 8, 16 and 32 but not at 4. Because all patients had alopecia, a presumed autoimmune disease, the immune response of the patients might differ from that of healthy individuals.

The time point label here, explained by the study, means: patch test 3, about 24 weeks after DPC sensitization. In light of the paper, this sample's treatment or condition label describes: therapeutic diphenylcyclopropenone sensitization with weekly scalp DPC. At each patch-test visit, blood was drawn before the patch test was applied. Patients were eligible if aged 18 to 70, diagnosed with alopecia and judged suitable for DPC therapy, and pregnant patients were excluded. Unfractionated whole blood was collected in Tempus Blood RNA tubes, and total RNA was extracted from that blood. Of note for this clonotype: The antigen it binds to is not known. No per-base quality is available; no much larger clone lies one base away.

Libraries came from RACE. TCRdb shows the sequencer as NextSeq 500. During library preparation, unique molecular identifiers were attached to individual cDNA molecules so that TCRs could be counted quantitatively and reproducibly. Both TCR alpha and TCR beta chains were sequenced from each blood RNA sample. On the study's bioinformatics: Samples had a median of roughly 91,000 TCRs, with a range from about 23,224 to 750,000. The Decombinator software suite was used to annotate the V, J and CDR3 of the TCR reads. For PS versus PT1 abundance plots, all samples were subsampled to the same number of TCRs (28,000). Expanded TCRs were defined as absent before sensitization and observed at least eight times at the 2-week time point. TCRdb trimmed public reads at Q25 via fastp, called clones via MiXCR and kept in-frame beta chains. All rows with the same CDR3 protein become a single entry with the most common DNA and genes. The V and J calls, along with clone size, are taken from TCRdb and not from the paper's own processing. Here the sample has about 120,000 distinct CDR3 sequences; roughly 10% occur a single time. 2% to 2.5% of the sample is taken by the ten largest.

Sequenced here: whole blood, sampled in connection with sensitization to the hapten diphenylcyclopropenone (DPC). The origin of this receptor is a woman between 45 and 65 years old with alopecia areata. Some clones in this sample may be carry-over from other donors' samples.

The encoded CDR3 is CASSFLTDTQYF. The DNA sequence is given as TGTGCCAGCAGCTTTTTGACAGATACGCAGTATTTT. The sequence joins TRBV13 to TRBJ2-3; no D gene can be assigned with confidence. Its CDR3 holds 12 amino acids, cysteine through phenylalanine. Left in the record is the CDR3 DNA by itself, 36 bases read in frame from the first base. V loses 3 bases, J loses 3 bases, and the germline ends lie 4 bases apart. Taken from the germline V gene (reference sequence), the CDR1 and CDR2 loops are PRHDT and FYEKMQ.